The 12 T cell receptor beta chains given below trace back to one sample, sequenced in a study of blood T cell repertoires in COVID-19. The protocol was immunoSEQ multiplex PCR, while the TCRdb copy is restricted to in-frame clones and leaves out a portion. The sample shows 200,000 to 300,000 clones, over 70% of them seen only once. What was sequenced was PBMCs or T cells enriched from blood (not recorded which). Source of these receptors: a woman in her thirties or forties who had been exposed to COVID-19.

V and J are TRBV28 and TRBJ2-5; no clear D. CDR1 is MDHEN, CDR2 SYDVKM, per germline. Trimming pared 4 bases from V and 1 base from J, leaving 4 bases between. The CDR3 is 12 residues long. CDR3 nucleotides: TGTGCCAGCAGTTCTATCCAAGAGACCCAGTACTTC. This gives the protein CASSSIQETQYF. Together with reference TRBV28 and TRBJ2-5, the CDR3 gives the full variable domain: DVKVTQSSRYLVKRTGEKVFLECVQDMDHENMFWYRQDPGLGLRLIYFSYDVKMKEKGDIPEGYSVSREKKERFSLILESASTNQTSMYLCASSSIQETQYFGPGTRLLVL.

CDR3 sequence (DNA): TGTGCCAGCAGCTTAGAGCGGGGTCCAGGCTATGGCTACACCTTC. This encodes CASSLERGPGYGYTF. J is TRBJ1-2 and V is TRBV11-2; the D is unclear. V was clipped by 0 bases and J by 4 bases, with 12 bases between them. Germline CDR1 SGHAT, CDR2 FQNNGV. This CDR3 contains 15 residues.

V is TRBV10-3 and J is TRBJ1-4, with 10 bases identical to TRBD1. V shed 6 bases, J shed 5 bases, and the junction held 3 bases outside the gene matches. This CDR3 contains 14 residues. CDR1 and CDR2 (germline): ENHRY, SYGVKD. CDR3 in DNA: TGTGCCATCAGAGGGGACAGGGGAAATGAAAAACTGTTTTTT. It translates to CAIRGDRGNEKLFF.

The gene calls are TRBV28 and TRBJ2-7; D might be TRBD1 (6 bases). Germline CDR1 is MDHEN and CDR2 is SYDVKM. The CDR3 has 11 residues. Trimming stripped 7 bases from V and 4 bases from J, with 8 bases between. CDR3 DNA sequence: TGTGCCAGCACCCAGGGGTACGAGCAGTACTTC. Encoded protein: CASTQGYEQYF. Filled out from reference TRBV28 and TRBJ2-7, the complete variable domain reads DVKVTQSSRYLVKRTGEKVFLECVQDMDHENMFWYRQDPGLGLRLIYFSYDVKMKEKGDIPEGYSVSREKKERFSLILESASTNQTSMYLCASTQGYEQYFGPGTRLTVT.

The CDR3 DNA follows: TGTGCCAGCAGCCAAGATTTCGGCGGGCCTGCCGGAGAGACCCAGTACTTC. Translation: CASSQDFGGPAGETQYF. This chain connects TRBV3-1 (or the pseudogene TRBV3-2) to TRBJ2-5; possible D gene TRBD2, 5 bases. CDR1 is LGHDT, CDR2 YNNKEL, per germline (reference sequence). The CDR3 covers 17 residues. V was cut by 0 bases and J by 4 bases, with 18 bases left in between.

The V call is TRBV4-3, the J call TRBJ1-4; TRBD1 aligns across 7 bases. The CDR3 totals 15 residues. The trim removed 4 bases at V and 7 bases at J, leaving 9 bases unmatched. Germline V lookup: CDR1 LGHNA, CDR2 YSLEER. The CDR3 here is CASSRQWTGREKLFF. The CDR3 bases are TGCGCCAGCAGCCGGCAATGGACAGGACGTGAAAAACTGTTTTTT.

The genes are TRBV7-2 and TRBJ1-4; D may be TRBD1 (6 bases). There are 13 residues in the CDR3. Trimming shortened V by 7 bases and J by 8 bases, and 14 bases separated the two germline ends. Germline V gene lookup returns CDR1 SGHTA and CDR2 FQGNSA. CDR3 region: CASTRDTGEKLFF. Here the CDR3 DNA reads TGTGCCAGCACCCGGGACACCGGAGAAAAACTGTTTTTT.

The chain employs TRBV6-2 or TRBV6-3 and TRBJ2-3, with TRBD2 identical over 13 bases. J lost 4 bases, V lost 6 bases, and 7 bases had no gene match. This CDR3 comprises 16 residues. Germline CDR1 reads MNHEY; CDR2 reads SVGEGT. The CDR3 sequence: CASSQTSGGLADTQYF. The CDR3 region has the DNA TGTGCCAGCAGCCAGACTAGCGGGGGGTTAGCAGATACGCAGTATTTT.

This chain joins TRBV19 and TRBJ2-7; 14 positions agree with TRBD2. With 2 bases clipped from V and 3 bases from J, the junction kept 18 bases outside the gene matches. The CDR3 consists of 21 residues. CDR1 LNHDA and CDR2 SQIVND come from the germline V gene (reference sequence). The CDR3: CASSIPPEEVGLAGGNYEQYV. DNA of the CDR3: TGTGCCAGTAGTATACCCCCCGAGGAGGTCGGACTAGCGGGGGGAAACTACGAGCAGTACGTC.

This chain links TRBV7-9 with TRBJ1-6; perhaps TRBD1 as D (6 bases). This CDR3 is 15 amino acids long. V shed 6 bases and J shed 6 bases, with 15 bases lying between them. CDR1 and CDR2 (germline): SEHNR, FQNEAQ (reference sequence). DNA of the CDR3: TGTGCCAGCAGATCCGGGACACCATTTAATTCACCCCTCCACTTT. It encodes CASRSGTPFNSPLHF.

The chain couples TRBV27 to TRBJ2-7; TRBD1 agrees at 8 bases. The CDR3 totals 14 residues. The junction had 2 bases not matched to a gene; V was cut back by 3 bases and J by 1 base. The germline gives CDR1 MNHEY, CDR2 SMNVEV (reference sequence). The CDR3 region is CASSFGTGSYEQYF. The CDR3 region has the DNA TGTGCCAGCAGTTTCGGGACAGGATCCTACGAGCAGTACTTC.

The chain links TRBV19 to TRBJ2-3, with 11 bases identical to TRBD2. Germline-derived CDR1 and CDR2 are LNHDA and SQIVND (reference sequence). The V and J ends lost 3 bases and 5 bases, in that order; junction bases with no gene match: 7. This CDR3 comprises 16 residues. The CDR3 nucleotides are TGTGCCAGTAGTATCCCGGGACTAGCGGTGGAAGATACGCAGTATTTT. Its protein is CASSIPGLAVEDTQYF. Full variable domain (missing parts from reference TRBV19 and TRBJ2-3): DGGITQSPKYLFRKEGQNVTLSCEQNLNHDAMYWYRQDPGQGLRLIYYSQIVNDFQKGDIAEGYSVSREKKESFPLTVTSAQKNPTAFYLCASSIPGLAVEDTQYFGPGTRLTVL.